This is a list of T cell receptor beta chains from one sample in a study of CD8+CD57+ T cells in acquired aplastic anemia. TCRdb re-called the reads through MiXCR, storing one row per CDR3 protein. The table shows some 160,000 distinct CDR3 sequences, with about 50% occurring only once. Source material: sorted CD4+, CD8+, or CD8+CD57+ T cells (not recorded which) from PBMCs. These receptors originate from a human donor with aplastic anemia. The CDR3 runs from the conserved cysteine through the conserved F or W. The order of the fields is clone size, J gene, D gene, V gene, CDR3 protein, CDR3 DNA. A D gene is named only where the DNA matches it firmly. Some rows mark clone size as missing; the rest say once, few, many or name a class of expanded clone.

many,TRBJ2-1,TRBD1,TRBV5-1,CASSQFGTGRGRYNEQFF,TGCGCCAGCAGCCAATTCGGGACAGGGCGCGGCCGATACAATGAGCAGTTCTTC
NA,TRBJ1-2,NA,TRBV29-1,CSVEMGDGYGYTF,TGCAGCGTTGAGATGGGGGACGGCTATGGCTACACCTTC
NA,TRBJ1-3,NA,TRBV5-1,CASSQTHSGNTIYF,TGCGCCAGCAGTCAGACCCACTCTGGAAACACCATATATTTT
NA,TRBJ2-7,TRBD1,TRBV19,CASKFGDSAYEQYF,TGTGCCAGTAAATTTGGGGACAGTGCCTACGAGCAGTACTTC
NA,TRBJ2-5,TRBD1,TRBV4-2,CASSADRGRQTQYF,TGTGCCAGCAGCGCCGACAGGGGGCGGCAGACCCAGTACTTC
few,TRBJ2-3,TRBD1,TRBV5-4,CASSIRGISGDTQYF,TGTGCCAGCAGCATCAGGGGGATTTCAGGGGATACGCAGTATTTT
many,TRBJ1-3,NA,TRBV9,CASSQGGPGNTIYF,TGTGCCAGCAGCCAAGGGGGGCCTGGAAACACCATATATTTT
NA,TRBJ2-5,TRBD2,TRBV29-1,CSVVRREIGETQYF,TGCAGCGTTGTTCGGCGGGAGATCGGGGAGACCCAGTACTTC
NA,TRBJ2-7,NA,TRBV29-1,CSAWGDTYEQYF,TGCAGCGCCTGGGGGGATACCTACGAGCAGTACTTC
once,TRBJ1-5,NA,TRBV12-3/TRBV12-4,CASSPTGLTHQPQHF,TGTGCCAGCAGCCCCACGGGGTTGACCCATCAGCCCCAGCATTTT
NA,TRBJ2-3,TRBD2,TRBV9,CASSVGGGIGDTQYF,TGTGCCAGCAGCGTGGGGGGGGGGATTGGAGATACGCAGTATTTT
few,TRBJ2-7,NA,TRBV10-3,CAISERTATYEQYF,TGTGCCATCAGTGAGCGGACGGCAACCTACGAGCAGTACTTC
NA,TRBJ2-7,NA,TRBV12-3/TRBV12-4,CASSSLYKGEQYF,TGTGCCAGCAGTTCACTTTACAAGGGCGAGCAGTACTTC
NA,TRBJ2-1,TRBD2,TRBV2,CASSESSASGVYNEQFF,TGTGCCAGCAGTGAAAGTTCTGCTAGCGGGGTATACAATGAGCAGTTCTTC
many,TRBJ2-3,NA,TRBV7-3,CASSFGQASTDTQYF,TGTGCCAGCAGCTTCGGACAAGCTAGCACAGATACGCAGTATTTT
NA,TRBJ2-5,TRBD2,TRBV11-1,CASSLRLAGGMQETQYF,TGTGCCAGCAGCCTCAGACTAGCGGGAGGGATGCAAGAGACCCAGTACTTC
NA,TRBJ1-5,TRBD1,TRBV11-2,CASSEGGTDTQHF,TGTGCCAGCAGCGAAGGGGGCACAGATACGCAGCATTTT
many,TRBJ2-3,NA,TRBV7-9,CASSFPPGTDTQYF,TGTGCCAGCAGCTTTCCCCCGGGCACAGATACGCAGTATTTT
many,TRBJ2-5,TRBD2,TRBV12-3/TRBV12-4,CASCSTSGTQETQYF,TGTGCCAGCTGCTCGACTAGCGGGACCCAAGAGACCCAGTACTTC
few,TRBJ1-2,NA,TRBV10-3,CAISESTAYGYTF,TGTGCCATCAGTGAGTCGACAGCATATGGCTACACCTTC
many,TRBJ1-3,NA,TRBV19,CASSKGRDENTIYF,TGTGCCAGTAGTAAGGGTCGGGACGAAAACACCATATATTTT
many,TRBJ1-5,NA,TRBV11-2,CASSPTPAEPQHF,TGTGCCAGCAGCCCCACGCCGGCCGAGCCCCAGCATTTT
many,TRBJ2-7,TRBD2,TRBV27,CASRLAGAYEQYF,TGTGCCAGCCGCCTGGCGGGGGCCTACGAGCAGTACTTC
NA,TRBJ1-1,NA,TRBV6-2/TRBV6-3,CASSHDPNTEAFF,TGTGCCAGCAGTCACGACCCGAACACTGAAGCTTTCTTT
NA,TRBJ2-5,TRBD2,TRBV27,CASSSTSGRGETQYF,TGTGCCAGCAGTTCGACTAGCGGGAGGGGAGAGACCCAGTACTTC
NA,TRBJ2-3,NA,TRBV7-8,CASSFEPGAWTDTQYF,TGTGCCAGCAGCTTCGAACCAGGGGCATGGACAGATACGCAGTATTTT
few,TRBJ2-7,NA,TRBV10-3,CAIKRDGSTYEQYF,TGTGCCATCAAGAGGGACGGTTCAACCTACGAGCAGTACTTC
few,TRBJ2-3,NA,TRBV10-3,CAISDSSTDTQYF,TGTGCCATCAGTGATTCCAGCACAGATACGCAGTATTTT
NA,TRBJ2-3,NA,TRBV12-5,CASGLVTRGSTDTQYF,TGTGCTAGTGGTTTGGTAACGAGGGGTTCCACAGATACGCAGTATTTT
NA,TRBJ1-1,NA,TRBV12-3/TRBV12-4,CASTPDGGGTEAFF,TGTGCCAGCACCCCTGACGGCGGAGGTACTGAAGCTTTCTTT
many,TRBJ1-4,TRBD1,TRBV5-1,CASSLGTGGMANEKLFF,TGCGCCAGCAGCTTGGGGACAGGGGGCATGGCTAATGAAAAACTGTTTTTT
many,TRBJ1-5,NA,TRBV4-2,CASSPLQNGAQPQHF,TGTGCCAGCAGCCCCCTCCAAAACGGGGCTCAGCCCCAGCATTTT
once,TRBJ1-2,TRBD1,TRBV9,CASSVALGTGAYGYTF,TGTGCCAGCAGCGTAGCCCTCGGGACAGGGGCCTATGGCTACACCTTC
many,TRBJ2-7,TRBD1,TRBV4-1,CASRSLGTGAREQYF,TGCGCCAGCAGGAGCTTGGGGACAGGAGCCAGGGAGCAGTACTTC
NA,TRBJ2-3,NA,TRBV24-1,CATRVAADTDTQYF,TGTGCCACCAGGGTCGCCGCTGACACAGATACGCAGTATTTT
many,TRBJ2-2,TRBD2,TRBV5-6,CASSIRLAATGELFF,TGTGCCAGCAGCATTAGACTAGCGGCAACCGGGGAGCTGTTTTTT
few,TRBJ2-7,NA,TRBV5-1,CASSLDTGRSNEQYF,TGCGCCAGCAGCTTGGACACAGGGAGGTCCAACGAGCAGTACTTC
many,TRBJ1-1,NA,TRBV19,CASNGGHPEAFF,TGTGCCAGTAATGGGGGGCATCCTGAAGCTTTCTTT
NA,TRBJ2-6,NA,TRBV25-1,CASSWVAAGANVLTF,TGTGCCAGCAGCTGGGTGGCGGCTGGGGCCAACGTCCTGACTTTC
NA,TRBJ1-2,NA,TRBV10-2,CASSDRAGLAGYTF,TGCGCCAGCAGTGACCGGGCTGGTCTGGCTGGCTACACCTTC
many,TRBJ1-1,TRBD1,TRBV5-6,CASSITPGTGVNTEAFF,TGTGCCAGCAGCATCACTCCCGGGACAGGGGTGAACACTGAAGCTTTCTTT
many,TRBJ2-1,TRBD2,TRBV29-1,CSVDSGSSHEQFF,TGCAGCGTAGATAGCGGGAGTTCCCATGAGCAGTTCTTC